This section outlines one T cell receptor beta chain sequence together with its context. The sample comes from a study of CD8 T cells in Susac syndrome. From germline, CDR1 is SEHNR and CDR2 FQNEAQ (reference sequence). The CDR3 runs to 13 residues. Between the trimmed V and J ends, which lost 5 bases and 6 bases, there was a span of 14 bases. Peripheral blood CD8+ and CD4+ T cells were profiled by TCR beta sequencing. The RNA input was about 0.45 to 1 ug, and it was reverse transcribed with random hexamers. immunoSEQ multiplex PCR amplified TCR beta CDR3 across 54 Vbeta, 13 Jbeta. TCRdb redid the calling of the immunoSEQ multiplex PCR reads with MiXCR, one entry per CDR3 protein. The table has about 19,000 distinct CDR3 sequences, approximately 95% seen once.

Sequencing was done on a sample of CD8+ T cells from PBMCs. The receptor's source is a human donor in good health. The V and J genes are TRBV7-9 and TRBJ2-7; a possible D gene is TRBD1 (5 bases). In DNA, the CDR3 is TGTGCCAGCAGCACAGACGACAGATCCGAGCAGTACTTC. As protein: CASSTDDRSEQYF.